The 25 T cell receptor beta chains given below trace back to one sample, sequenced in a study of blood T cell repertoires in COVID-19. Here immunoSEQ multiplex PCR was the method, and the copy in TCRdb shows in-frame clones only, minus some. Among over 95,000 clones listed, 81% were seen once. Specimen: peripheral blood. The receptor source for this set is a man aged 50-59 years with acute or convalescent COVID-19.

The V gene is TRBV24-1, the J gene TRBJ2-3, with D tentatively TRBD1 (5 bases). Trimming shortened V by 0 bases and J by 4 bases, and 13 bases separated the two germline ends. This CDR3 has 16 residues. Germline-derived CDR1 and CDR2 are KGHDR and SFDVKD. CDR3 nucleotide sequence: TGTGCCACCAGTGATTTGGGTGGGGCATCCGCAGATACGCAGTATTTT. This gives the protein CATSDLGGASADTQYF.

This clone has just a few counts. The chain has TRBV6-5 and TRBJ2-5, with TRBD2 identical over 8 bases. The V and J ends lost 6 bases and 1 base, in that order; junction bases with no gene match: 7. The germline CDR1 and CDR2 sequences are MNHEY and SVGAGI. This CDR3 region has 15 residues. CDR3 in amino acids: CASRGLADFQETQYF. In nucleotides, the CDR3 is TGTGCCAGCAGAGGACTAGCCGACTTCCAAGAGACCCAGTACTTC.

The chain uses TRBV6-5 and TRBJ1-4, with D uncertain. The CDR3 runs to 14 residues. The V gene lost 10 bases and the J gene lost 0 bases, with 12 bases spanning the gap. CDR1 MNHEY and CDR2 SVGAGI come from the germline V gene. The CDR3 reads CATRAGTTNEKLFF. The CDR3 DNA reads as TGTGCCACCCGGGCGGGTACAACTAATGAAAAACTGTTTTTT.

The chain has TRBV6-5 and TRBJ1-6; D gene ambiguous. The CDR3 sequence is 12 residues long. Germline V CDR1 and CDR2: MNHEY, SVGAGI. V shed 9 bases and J shed 7 bases, with 10 bases lying between them. CDR3 sequence: CARPRVNSPLHF. The CDR3, as DNA: TGTGCCAGGCCCCGGGTAAATTCACCCCTCCACTTT.

This chain joins TRBV3-1 (or the pseudogene TRBV3-2) and TRBJ1-6; a possible D gene is TRBD1 (6 bases). In germline, CDR1 is LGHDT, CDR2 YNNKEL (reference sequence). Trimming removed 1 base at V and 9 bases at J, with 22 bases between. This CDR3 has 18 residues. In DNA form, the CDR3 reads TGTGCCAGCAGCCAAGGTCCTCAGGCAGGGGCGTCGGGTTCACCCCTCCACTTT. As protein: CASSQGPQAGASGSPLHF.

V and J are TRBV9 and TRBJ1-3, with D hard to call. Germline V gives CDR1 SGDLS, CDR2 YYNGEE. Between the trimmed V and J ends, which lost 4 bases and 3 bases, there was a span of 11 bases. The CDR3 runs 14 residues. CDR3 region: CASSPRGVGNTIYF. For the CDR3, the DNA is TGTGCCAGCAGCCCCCGGGGTGTTGGAAACACCATATATTTT.

In its sample, this clone was seen once. The rearrangement uses TRBV15 and TRBJ2-1; TRBD2 might be the D (5 bases). This CDR3 contains 14 residues. Between the trimmed V and J ends, which lost 5 bases and 2 bases, there was a span of 10 bases. Germline V gene sequence: CDR1 LNHNV, CDR2 YYDKDF (reference sequence). CDR3 in amino acids: CATSPRGTYNEQFF. The CDR3 coding sequence is TGTGCCACCAGCCCCCGGGGTACCTACAATGAGCAGTTCTTC.

This sequence joins TRBV18 and TRBJ2-3, with 10 bases matching TRBD2. Losses at the gene ends were 3 bases for V and 2 bases for J; bases not matched to a gene: 5. The CDR3 has 16 amino acids. Germline values: CDR1 KGHSH, CDR2 LQKENI. CDR3 coding DNA: TGTGCCAGCTCACCCGGGAGCGGGGGGGTCACAGATACGCAGTATTTT. Its protein is CASSPGSGGVTDTQYF. The variable domain in full, with the rest retrieved from reference TRBV18 and TRBJ2-3, is NAGVMQNPRHLVRRRGQEARLRCSPMKGHSHVYWYRQLPEEGLKFMVYLQKENIIDESGMPKERFSAEFPKEGPSILRIQQVVRGDSAAYFCASSPGSGGVTDTQYFGPGTRLTVL.

The chain carries TRBV5-5 and TRBJ2-7, with 8 nucleotides matching TRBD1. CDR1 and CDR2 from the germline V gene are SGHKS and YYEKEE (reference sequence). The CDR3 has 13 amino acids. Trimming took 3 bases from V and 5 from J; bases not matched to a gene: 4. CDR3 residues: CASSWTGSDEQYV. CDR3 DNA sequence: TGTGCCAGCAGCTGGACAGGGTCCGACGAGCAGTACGTC.

V is TRBV30 and J is TRBJ1-5; tentatively, D is TRBD1 (6 bases). This CDR3 has 15 amino acids. CDR1 GTSNPN and CDR2 SVGIG come from the germline V gene (reference sequence). V was pared by 2 bases and J by 3 bases, with 14 bases between. CDR3 DNA: TGTGCCTGGAGTACAGGGTTGGGCGACAATCAGCCCCAGCATTTT. Amino acids: CAWSTGLGDNQPQHF.

The rearrangement links TRBV6-6 to TRBJ1-2, with D possibly TRBD1 on 6 matching bases. The V and J ends lost 5 bases and 2 bases respectively, with 9 bases between them. CDR1 is MNHNY, CDR2 SVGAGI, per germline (reference sequence). This CDR3 spans 13 amino acids. The CDR3 loop reads CASSPQGNYGYTF. CDR3 in DNA: TGTGCCAGCAGTCCCCAGGGGAACTATGGCTACACCTTC.

This clone was observed a few times. The gene calls are TRBV6-5 and TRBJ2-7; D perhaps matches TRBD2 (6 bases). Germline-derived CDR1 and CDR2 are MNHEY and SVGAGI. Trimming pared 6 bases from V and 0 bases from J, leaving 9 bases between. This CDR3 spans 13 amino acids. CDR3 DNA sequence: TGTGCCAGCAGGGGACTGGCCTCCTACGAGCAGTACTTC. It translates to CASRGLASYEQYF.

The chain couples TRBV10-1 to TRBJ2-2, with D perhaps matching TRBD1 (5 bases). Trimming took off 8 bases at V and 1 base at J, with 8 bases between the two ends. The length of the CDR3 is 13 residues. Germline V gene lookup returns CDR1 WNHNN and CDR2 SYGVQD (reference sequence). The CDR3 DNA follows: TGCGCCAGCCACGACAGGAACACCGGGGAGCTGTTTTTT. This encodes CASHDRNTGELFF.

This chain connects TRBV6-5 to TRBJ2-3, with 9 nucleotides matching TRBD1. The CDR3 runs to 14 residues. CDR1 is MNHEY and CDR2 is SVGAGI in the germline V gene. Unmatched junction bases numbered 4, after V lost 5 bases and J lost 4 bases. For the CDR3, the DNA is TGTGCCAGCAGTAGAGACAGGGGGTCAGATACGCAGTATTTT. Its protein is CASSRDRGSDTQYF.

The chain links TRBV4-1 to TRBJ2-2, with TRBD2 matching over 11 bases. The CDR3 covers 17 residues. The V segment lost 0 bases and the J segment 5 bases; nucleotides outside the gene matches: 5. CDR1 is MGHRA, CDR2 YSYEKL, per germline. The CDR3 DNA follows: TGCGCCAGCAGCCAAGATCTAGCGGGGGGTCCAACCGGGGAGCTGTTTTTT. Protein product: CASSQDLAGGPTGELFF.

The J gene is TRBJ2-2, the V gene TRBV6-1; 10 bases match TRBD2. The CDR3 has 15 residues. V was pared by 3 bases and J by 14 bases, with 12 bases of the junction left unmatched. CDR1 and CDR2 from the germline V gene are MNHNS and SASEGT. CDR3 loop: CASSDLQRGGIELFF. The CDR3 DNA follows: TGTGCCAGCAGTGACCTTCAGCGGGGGGGGATAGAACTGTTTTTT.

This clone was seen a few times. V and J are TRBV6-5 and TRBJ1-1, with TRBD1 matching 10 bases. The CDR3 is 14 residues long. V was pared by 6 bases and J by 5 bases, with 6 bases of the junction left unmatched. Germline lookup yields CDR1 MNHEY and CDR2 SVGAGI. CDR3 DNA: TGTGCCAGCAGAGGGACAGGGGAAGGGACTGAAGCTTTCTTT. Its protein product is CASRGTGEGTEAFF.

The rearrangement uses TRBV5-1 and TRBJ2-2, with TRBD2 matching over 10 bases. The V and J ends lost 4 bases and 5 bases, in that order; junction bases with no gene match: 11. Germline CDR1 is SGHRS and CDR2 is YFSETQ. The CDR3 contains 17 residues. This CDR3 is CASSPDSGGAGTGELFF. The CDR3 DNA sequence: TGCGCCAGCAGCCCAGACAGCGGGGGGGCCGGAACCGGGGAGCTGTTTTTT. The variable domain in full, with the rest retrieved from reference TRBV5-1 and TRBJ2-2, is KAGVTQTPRYLIKTRGQQVTLSCSPISGHRSVSWYQQTPGQGLQFLFEYFSETQRNKGNFPGRFSGRQFSNSRSEMNVSTLELGDSALYLCASSPDSGGAGTGELFFGEGSRLTVL.

The CDR3 DNA reads TGTGCCAGTACACTAGCGGGGGGCCTCGCGGCGCAGTATTTT. It translates to CASTLAGGLAAQYF. The chain joins TRBV19 to TRBJ2-3; TRBD2 matches at 12 bases. V lost 7 bases to trimming and J lost 10 bases; unmatched junction nucleotides: 9. Germline loops: CDR1 LNHDA, CDR2 SQIVND (reference sequence). The CDR3 consists of 14 residues.

V is TRBV9 and J is TRBJ1-2; 7 bases match TRBD1. The CDR3 contains 13 residues. After removal of 5 bases from V and 7 bases from J, the junction contained 8 bases not matched to a gene. Germline V gives CDR1 SGDLS, CDR2 YYNGEE. The CDR3 here is CASRSKGAVGYTF. The CDR3 DNA reads TGTGCCAGCAGAAGCAAGGGGGCGGTTGGCTACACCTTC.

The gene calls are TRBV9 and TRBJ1-2; 7 nucleotides match TRBD1. The length of the CDR3 is 14 residues. Unmatched junction bases numbered 11, after V lost 5 bases and J lost 7 bases. Germline V gene lookup returns CDR1 SGDLS and CDR2 YYNGEE. The CDR3 DNA follows: TGTGCCAGCAGTGTCACCACAGGGGCGCTTGGCTACACCTTC. Its translation: CASSVTTGALGYTF.

This rearrangement joins TRBV12-3 or TRBV12-4 to TRBJ2-7, with 7 nucleotides matching TRBD1. CDR3 length: 13 amino acids. Losses at the gene ends were 5 bases for V and 5 bases for J; bases not matched to a gene: 6. CDR3: CASSPTGFNEQYV. CDR3 DNA sequence: TGTGCCAGCAGTCCGACAGGGTTTAACGAGCAGTACGTC.

V is TRBV19 and J is TRBJ1-2; 8 positions agree with TRBD1. Unmatched junction bases numbered 8, after V lost 7 bases and J lost 4 bases. The CDR3 consists of 14 residues. CDR1 and CDR2 from the germline V gene are LNHDA and SQIVND (reference sequence). This chain's CDR3 is CASTPGQGGYGYTF. The CDR3 nucleotides read TGTGCCAGTACCCCCGGACAGGGAGGCTATGGCTACACCTTC.

The gene calls are TRBV3-1 (or the pseudogene TRBV3-2) and TRBJ1-5; maybe TRBD1 (5 bases). The germline CDR1 and CDR2 sequences are LGHDT and YNNKEL (reference sequence). The CDR3 extends over 16 amino acids. Trimming cost V 0 bases and J 0 bases, with 9 bases left between them. CDR3 loop: CASSQDRGDSNQPQHF. DNA for the CDR3: TGTGCCAGCAGCCAAGATCGGGGGGATAGCAATCAGCCCCAGCATTTT.

The gene calls are TRBV4-1 and TRBJ1-1; 7 bases fit TRBD1. CDR1 is MGHRA and CDR2 is YSYEKL in the germline V gene. J was trimmed by 4 bases and V by 1 base; bases with no gene match: 9. The length of the CDR3 is 16 residues. This CDR3 reads CASSQAGDNRGTEAFF. CDR3 coding DNA: TGCGCCAGCAGCCAAGCAGGGGATAACAGGGGCACTGAAGCTTTCTTT.